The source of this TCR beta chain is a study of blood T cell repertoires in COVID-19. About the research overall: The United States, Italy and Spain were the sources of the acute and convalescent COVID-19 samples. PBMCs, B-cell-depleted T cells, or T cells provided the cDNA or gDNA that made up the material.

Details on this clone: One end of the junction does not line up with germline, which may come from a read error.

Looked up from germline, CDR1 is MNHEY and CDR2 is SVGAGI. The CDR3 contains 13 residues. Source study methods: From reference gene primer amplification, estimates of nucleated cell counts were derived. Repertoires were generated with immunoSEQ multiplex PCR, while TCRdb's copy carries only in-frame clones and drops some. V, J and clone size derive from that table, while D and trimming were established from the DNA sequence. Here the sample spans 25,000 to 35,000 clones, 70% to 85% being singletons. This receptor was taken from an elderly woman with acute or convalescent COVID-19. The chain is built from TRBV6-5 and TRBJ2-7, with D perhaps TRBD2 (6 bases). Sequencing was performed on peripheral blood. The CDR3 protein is CASSDSGSYEQYF. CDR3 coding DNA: TGTGCCAGCAGTGACTCCGGGAGTTACGAGCAGTACTTC.